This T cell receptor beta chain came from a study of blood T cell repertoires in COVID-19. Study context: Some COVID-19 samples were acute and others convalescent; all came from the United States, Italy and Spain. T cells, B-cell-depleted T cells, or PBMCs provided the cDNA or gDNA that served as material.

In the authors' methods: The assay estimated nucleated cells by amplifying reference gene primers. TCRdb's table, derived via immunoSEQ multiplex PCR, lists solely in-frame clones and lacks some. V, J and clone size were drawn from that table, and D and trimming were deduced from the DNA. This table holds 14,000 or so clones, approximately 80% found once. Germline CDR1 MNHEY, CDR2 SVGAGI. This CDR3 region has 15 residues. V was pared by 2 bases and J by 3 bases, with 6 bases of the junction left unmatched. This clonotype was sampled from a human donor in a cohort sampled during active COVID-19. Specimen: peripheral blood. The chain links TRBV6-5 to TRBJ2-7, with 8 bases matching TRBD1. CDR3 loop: CASSYATGARYEQYF. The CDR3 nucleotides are TGTGCCAGCAGTTACGCGACAGGGGCACGCTACGAGCAGTACTTC.